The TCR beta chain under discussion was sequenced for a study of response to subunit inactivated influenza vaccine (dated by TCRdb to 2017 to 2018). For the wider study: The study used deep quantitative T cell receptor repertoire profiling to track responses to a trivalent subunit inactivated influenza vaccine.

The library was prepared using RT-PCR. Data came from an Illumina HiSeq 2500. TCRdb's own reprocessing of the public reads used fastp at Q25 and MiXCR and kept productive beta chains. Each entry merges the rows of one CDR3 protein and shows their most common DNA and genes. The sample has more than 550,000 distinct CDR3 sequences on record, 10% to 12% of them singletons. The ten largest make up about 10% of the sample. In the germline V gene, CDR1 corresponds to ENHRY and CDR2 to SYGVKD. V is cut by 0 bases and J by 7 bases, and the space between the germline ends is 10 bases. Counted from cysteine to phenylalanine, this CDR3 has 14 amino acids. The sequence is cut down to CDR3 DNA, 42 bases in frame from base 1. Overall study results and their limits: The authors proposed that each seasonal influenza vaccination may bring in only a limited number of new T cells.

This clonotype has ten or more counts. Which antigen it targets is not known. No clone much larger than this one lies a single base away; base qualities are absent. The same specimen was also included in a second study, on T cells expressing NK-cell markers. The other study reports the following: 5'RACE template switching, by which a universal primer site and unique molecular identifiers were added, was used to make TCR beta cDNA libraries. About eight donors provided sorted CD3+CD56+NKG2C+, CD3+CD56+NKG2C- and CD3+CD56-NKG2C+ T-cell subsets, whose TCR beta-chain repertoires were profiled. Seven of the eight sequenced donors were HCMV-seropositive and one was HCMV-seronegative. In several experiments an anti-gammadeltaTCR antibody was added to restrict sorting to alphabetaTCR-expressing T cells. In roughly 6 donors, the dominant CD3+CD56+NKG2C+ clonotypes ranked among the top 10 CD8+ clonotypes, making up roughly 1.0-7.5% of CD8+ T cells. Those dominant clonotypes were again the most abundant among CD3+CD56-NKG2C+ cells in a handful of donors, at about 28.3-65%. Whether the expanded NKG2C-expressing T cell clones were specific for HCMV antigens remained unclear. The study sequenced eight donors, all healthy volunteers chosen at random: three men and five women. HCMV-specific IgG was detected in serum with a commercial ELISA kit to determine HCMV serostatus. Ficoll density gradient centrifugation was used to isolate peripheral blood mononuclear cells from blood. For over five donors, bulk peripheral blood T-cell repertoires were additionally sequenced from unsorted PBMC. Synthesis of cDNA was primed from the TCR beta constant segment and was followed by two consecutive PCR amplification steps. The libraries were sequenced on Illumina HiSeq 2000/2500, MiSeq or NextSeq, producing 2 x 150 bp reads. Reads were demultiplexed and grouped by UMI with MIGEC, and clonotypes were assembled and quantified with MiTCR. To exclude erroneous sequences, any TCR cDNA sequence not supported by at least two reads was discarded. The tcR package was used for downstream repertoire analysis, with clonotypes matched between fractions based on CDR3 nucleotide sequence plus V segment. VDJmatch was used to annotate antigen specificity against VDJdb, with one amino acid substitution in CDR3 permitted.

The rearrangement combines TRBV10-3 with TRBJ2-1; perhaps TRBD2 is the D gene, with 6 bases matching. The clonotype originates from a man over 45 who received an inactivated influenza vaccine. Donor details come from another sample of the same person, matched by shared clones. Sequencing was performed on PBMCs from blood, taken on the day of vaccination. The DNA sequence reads TGTGCCATCAGTGAGTCTGCGGGACGGAATGAGCAGTTCTTC. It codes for CAISESAGRNEQFF.